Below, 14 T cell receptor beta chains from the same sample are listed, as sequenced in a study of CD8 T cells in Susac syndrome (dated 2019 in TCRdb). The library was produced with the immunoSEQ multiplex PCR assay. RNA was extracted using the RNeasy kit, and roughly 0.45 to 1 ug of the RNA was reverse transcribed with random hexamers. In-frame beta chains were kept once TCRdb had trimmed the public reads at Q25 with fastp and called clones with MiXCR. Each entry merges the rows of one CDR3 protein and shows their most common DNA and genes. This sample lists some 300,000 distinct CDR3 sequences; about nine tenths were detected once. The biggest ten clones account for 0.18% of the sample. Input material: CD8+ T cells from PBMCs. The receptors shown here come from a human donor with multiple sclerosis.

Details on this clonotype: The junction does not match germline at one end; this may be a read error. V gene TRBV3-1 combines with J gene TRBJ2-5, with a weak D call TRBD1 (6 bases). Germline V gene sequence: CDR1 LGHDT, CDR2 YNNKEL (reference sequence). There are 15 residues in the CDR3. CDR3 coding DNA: TGTACCAGCAGCCAAGATCAGGGGAGAGGAGAGACCCAGTACTTC. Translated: CTSSQDQGRGETQYF.

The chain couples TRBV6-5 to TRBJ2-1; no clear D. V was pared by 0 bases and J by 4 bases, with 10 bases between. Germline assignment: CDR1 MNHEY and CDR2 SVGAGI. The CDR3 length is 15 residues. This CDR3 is CASSYSLGIYNEQFF. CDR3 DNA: TGTGCCAGCAGTTACTCGCTAGGGATTTACAATGAGCAGTTCTTC.

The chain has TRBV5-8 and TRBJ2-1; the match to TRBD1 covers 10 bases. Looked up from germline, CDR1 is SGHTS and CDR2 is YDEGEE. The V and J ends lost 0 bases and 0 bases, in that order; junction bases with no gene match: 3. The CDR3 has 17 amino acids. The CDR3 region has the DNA TGTGCCAGCAGCTTGGGACAGGGGGCAAGCTCCTACAATGAGCAGTTCTTC. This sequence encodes CASSLGQGASSYNEQFF.

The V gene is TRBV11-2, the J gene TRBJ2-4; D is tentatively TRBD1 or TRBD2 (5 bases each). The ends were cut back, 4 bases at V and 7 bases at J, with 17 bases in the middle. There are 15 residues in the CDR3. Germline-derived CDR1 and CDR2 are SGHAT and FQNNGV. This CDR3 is CASSSPMRGENIQYF. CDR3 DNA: TGTGCCAGCAGCTCCCCCATGAGGGGTGAGAACATTCAGTACTTC.

DNA for the CDR3: TGTGCCACCAGCGGTGAGGGGGAGAGATCCTACAATGAGCAGTTCTTC. Residues: CATSGEGERSYNEQFF. The chain combines TRBV15 with TRBJ2-1, with TRBD1 as a possible D gene (6 bases). The germline gives CDR1 LNHNV, CDR2 YYDKDF (reference sequence). V was cut by 5 bases and J by 1 base, with 15 bases left in between. The CDR3 spans 16 residues.

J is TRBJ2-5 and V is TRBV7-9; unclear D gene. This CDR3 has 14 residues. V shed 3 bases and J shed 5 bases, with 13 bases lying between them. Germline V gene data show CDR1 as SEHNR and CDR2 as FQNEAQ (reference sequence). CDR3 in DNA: TGTGCCAGCAGCTTGGACCCTCGCCAGGAGACCCAGTACTTC. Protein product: CASSLDPRQETQYF.

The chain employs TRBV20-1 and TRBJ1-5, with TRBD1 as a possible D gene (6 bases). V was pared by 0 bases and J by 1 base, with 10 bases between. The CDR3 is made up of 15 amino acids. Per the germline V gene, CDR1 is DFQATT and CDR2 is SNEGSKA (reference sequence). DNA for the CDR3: TGCAGTGCTAGAGACGTGGGACAAAGCAATCAGCCCCAGCATTTT. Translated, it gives CSARDVGQSNQPQHF.

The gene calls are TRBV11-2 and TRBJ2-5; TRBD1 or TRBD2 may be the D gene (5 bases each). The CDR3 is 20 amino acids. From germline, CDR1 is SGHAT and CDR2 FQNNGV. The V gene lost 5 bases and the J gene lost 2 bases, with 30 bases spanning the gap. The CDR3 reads CASSTPGPLAPYGTQETQYF. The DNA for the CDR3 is TGTGCCAGCAGCACTCCGGGACCCTTGGCGCCCTACGGGACGCAAGAGACCCAGTACTTC.

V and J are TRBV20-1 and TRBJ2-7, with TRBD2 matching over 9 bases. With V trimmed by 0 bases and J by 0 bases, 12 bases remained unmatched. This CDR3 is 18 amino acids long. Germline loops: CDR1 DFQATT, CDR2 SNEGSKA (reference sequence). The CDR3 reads CSARDRRGGTRSSYEQYF. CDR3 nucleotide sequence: TGCAGTGCTAGAGATCGGCGGGGGGGGACAAGGAGCTCCTACGAGCAGTACTTC.

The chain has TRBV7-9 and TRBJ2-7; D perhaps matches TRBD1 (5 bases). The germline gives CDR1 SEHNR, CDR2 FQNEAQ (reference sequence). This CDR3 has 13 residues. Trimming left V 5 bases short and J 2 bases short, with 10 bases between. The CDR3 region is CASSPRTTYEQYF. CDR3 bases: TGTGCCAGCAGCCCCCGGACAACCTACGAGCAGTACTTC.

This CDR3 reads CASNLGPYPVTDTQYF. The CDR3 nucleotides read TGTGCCAGCAATCTCGGACCTTATCCTGTCACAGATACGCAGTATTTT. The gene calls are TRBV27 and TRBJ2-3, with D unclear. Germline CDR1 MNHEY, CDR2 SMNVEV (reference sequence). The V and J ends lost 7 bases and 2 bases respectively, with 19 bases between them. The CDR3 spans 16 residues.

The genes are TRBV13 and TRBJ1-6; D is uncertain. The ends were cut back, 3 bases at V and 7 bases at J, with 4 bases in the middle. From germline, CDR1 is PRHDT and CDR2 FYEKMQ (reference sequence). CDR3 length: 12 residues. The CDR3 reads CASSFLNSPLHF. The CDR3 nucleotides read TGTGCCAGCAGCTTTTTAAATTCACCCCTCCACTTT.

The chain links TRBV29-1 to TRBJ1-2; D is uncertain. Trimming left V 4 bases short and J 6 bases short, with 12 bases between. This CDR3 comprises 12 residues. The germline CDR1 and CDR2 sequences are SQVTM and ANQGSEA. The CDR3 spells CSVGPTLNGYTF. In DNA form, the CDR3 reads TGCAGCGTTGGCCCAACCCTTAATGGCTACACCTTC.

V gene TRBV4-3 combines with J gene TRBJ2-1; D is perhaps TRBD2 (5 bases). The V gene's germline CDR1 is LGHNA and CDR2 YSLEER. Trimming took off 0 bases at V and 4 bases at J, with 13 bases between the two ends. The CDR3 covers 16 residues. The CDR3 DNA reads TGCGCCAGCAGCCAAGATCACCGGGGAGTATACAATGAGCAGTTCTTC. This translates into CASSQDHRGVYNEQFF.